The 15 T cell receptor beta chains in this list originate from one sample, sequenced in a study of cytomegalovirus exposure and HLA in healthy donors. Here immunoSEQ multiplex PCR was the method, and the copy in TCRdb shows in-frame clones only, minus some. The repertoire includes about 120,000 clones, 89% of them detected once, and less than 1.5% sits in the top ten. Sequences were obtained from PBMCs. Receptors were obtained from a woman between 18 and 30 years old in good health and CMV-seronegative.

This chain joins TRBV7-9 and TRBJ1-2, with no clear D. The CDR3 totals 14 residues. Germline V CDR1 and CDR2: SEHNR, FQNEAQ (reference sequence). V lost 1 base to trimming and J lost 10 bases, with 16 bases between them. CDR3 in amino acids: CASSLDVRREFYTF. The CDR3 coding sequence is TGTGCCAGCAGCTTAGACGTCAGACGGGAGTTCTACACCTTC.

The chain carries TRBV29-1 and TRBJ2-2; TRBD1 might be the D (5 bases). V lost 5 bases and J 9 bases, leaving 16 bases between the germline ends. Germline CDR1 is SQVTM and CDR2 is ANQGSEA. CDR3 length: 13 amino acids. CDR3 nucleotide sequence: TGCAGCGTTTTGACAGAAAACGCGCGGGAGCTGTTTTTT. Amino acid sequence: CSVLTENARELFF.

This chain links TRBV6-5 with TRBJ1-6, with D perhaps TRBD1 (6 bases). V lost 5 bases, J lost 7 bases, and 15 bases lay in between. CDR3 length: 15 residues. Germline V lookup: CDR1 MNHEY, CDR2 SVGAGI. The CDR3 loop is CASSPMGHLNSPLHF. The CDR3 bases are TGTGCCAGCAGTCCCATGGGACACCTGAATTCACCCCTCCACTTT.

The chain recombines TRBV11-3 with TRBJ2-1; D not certain. CDR1 and CDR2 from the germline V gene are SGHNT and YENEEA. V was cut by 5 bases and J by 7 bases, with 12 bases left in between. The CDR3 covers 13 residues. CDR3 amino acids: CASSQTHGNEQFF. DNA of the CDR3: TGTGCCAGCAGCCAAACCCACGGGAATGAGCAGTTCTTC.

The V and J genes are TRBV6-5 and TRBJ2-1, with 7 nucleotides matching TRBD2. Looked up from germline, CDR1 is MNHEY and CDR2 is SVGAGI. Trimming at V came to 5 bases and at J to 9 bases, leaving 13 bases not matched to a gene. The CDR3 length is 15 residues. The DNA of the CDR3 is TGTGCCAGCAGTAGACCGGGGGGAGGCGCGATTGAGCAGTTCTTC. It specifies CASSRPGGGAIEQFF.

The chain links TRBV4-2 to TRBJ1-2, with D maybe TRBD1 (6 bases). Per the germline V gene, CDR1 is LGHNA and CDR2 is YNFKEQ. Trimming took 0 bases from V and 6 from J, leaving 20 bases between them. This CDR3 is 17 amino acids long. DNA of the CDR3: TGTGCCAGCAGCCAAGATTACAACTTGGGGGGGCGGGATGGCTACACCTTC. Protein sequence: CASSQDYNLGGRDGYTF.

The chain links TRBV7-6 to TRBJ1-2, with a possible D match to TRBD1 (6 bases). Germline CDR1 and CDR2: SGHVS and FNYEAQ. The CDR3 totals 17 residues. Trimming shortened V by 5 bases and J by 4 bases, and 23 bases separated the two germline ends. CDR3 sequence (DNA): TGTGCCAGCAGCCCCTCCCCTCTTAAACAGGGCTCCTATGGCTACACCTTC. Protein: CASSPSPLKQGSYGYTF.

This sequence joins TRBV6-1 and TRBJ1-1; the D is unclear. V lost 2 bases to trimming and J lost 1 base, with 5 bases between them. CDR3 length equals 13 residues. In germline, CDR1 is MNHNS, CDR2 SASEGT. This CDR3 reads CASSELRNTEAFF. The CDR3 DNA reads TGTGCCAGCAGTGAACTTCGGAACACTGAAGCTTTCTTT.

The chain recombines TRBV2 with TRBJ2-7; 8 bases line up with TRBD2. V lost 10 bases and J lost 7; bases outside the gene matches: 15. Germline assignment: CDR1 SNHLY and CDR2 FYNNEI. CDR3 length equals 14 residues. CDR3 sequence (DNA): TGTGCCACCCGGGGGGCGGGGGGTGTTTGGGAGCAGTACGTC. Encoded protein: CATRGAGGVWEQYV.

The chain joins TRBV2 to TRBJ1-3; D perhaps matches TRBD1 (6 bases). Germline values: CDR1 SNHLY, CDR2 FYNNEI. The CDR3 runs 13 residues. V was pared by 6 bases and J by 0 bases, with 6 bases between. CDR3: CASRQGSGNTIYF. The CDR3, as DNA: TGTGCCAGCAGACAGGGCTCTGGAAACACCATATATTTT.

The V and J genes are TRBV29-1 and TRBJ2-3; tentatively, D is TRBD2 (5 bases). V shed 3 bases and J shed 5 bases, with 12 bases lying between them. Germline lookup yields CDR1 SQVTM and CDR2 ANQGSEA. The CDR3 is 13 amino acids. The CDR3 DNA is TGCAGCGTTGACCGGGGTACGGGAGATACGCAGTATTTT. This gives the protein CSVDRGTGDTQYF.

V and J are TRBV9 and TRBJ2-5; 13 bases are a match to TRBD2. With 2 bases clipped from V and 2 bases from J, the junction kept 3 bases outside the gene matches. Germline V gene sequence: CDR1 SGDLS, CDR2 YYNGEE. The CDR3 length is 16 residues. The CDR3 nucleotides are TGTGCCAGCAGCGTCGGGACTAGCGGGAAACAAGAGACCCAGTACTTC. Protein product: CASSVGTSGKQETQYF.

The chain carries TRBV7-2 and TRBJ1-2, with D maybe TRBD1 (5 bases). The CDR3 covers 13 residues. Deletions cut 4 bases from V and 4 bases from J, with 10 bases between. CDR1 and CDR2 (germline): SGHTA, FQGNSA. The CDR3 sequence: CASSSQGLYGYTF. The CDR3 bases are TGTGCCAGCAGCTCCCAGGGCCTCTATGGCTACACCTTC.

The table lists this clone with a few counts. This chain joins TRBV6-5 and TRBJ2-1; D may be TRBD2 (6 bases). The CDR3 is 16 residues long. Per germline, CDR1 MNHEY and CDR2 SVGAGI. V shed 0 bases and J shed 10 bases, with 19 bases lying between them. In DNA form, the CDR3 reads TGTGCCAGCAGTTACTCCATCGAACTAGCAAATAAAGAGCAGTTCTTC. Encoded protein: CASSYSIELANKEQFF.

The chain has TRBV28 and TRBJ2-1; TRBD1 matches 10 bases. V gave up 4 bases and J gave up 5 bases; unmatched junction bases: 5. Germline values: CDR1 MDHEN, CDR2 SYDVKM. The CDR3 is 15 residues long. The CDR3 nucleotides are TGTGCCAGCAGTTCACCGGGACAGGGGAACAATGAGCAGTTCTTC. Its protein product is CASSSPGQGNNEQFF. Full variable domain (remainder filled in from reference TRBV28 and TRBJ2-1): DVKVTQSSRYLVKRTGEKVFLECVQDMDHENMFWYRQDPGLGLRLIYFSYDVKMKEKGDIPEGYSVSREKKERFSLILESASTNQTSMYLCASSSPGQGNNEQFFGPGTRLTVL.